Following are 13 T cell receptor beta chains from one sample sequenced in a study of CD8+ T cells in alopecia areata. Extraction and reverse transcription of RNA yielded cDNA as the sequencing template. Generated by immunoSEQ multiplex PCR, the TCRdb table keeps only in-frame clones and is missing some. This sample has a few hundred thousand clones, with roughly 66% found just once. Noted treatment: oral pan-JAK inhibitor, 5-10 mg twice daily. The sample consisted of CD4+ T cells sorted from blood, taken around week 44, from a patient treated with tofacitinib. The receptors were gathered from a human donor with alopecia areata.

In its sample, this clone was seen once. The rearrangement joins TRBV29-1 to TRBJ2-3, with TRBD1 as a possible D gene (5 bases). The CDR3 loop spans 13 amino acids. Trimming left V 7 bases short and J 0 bases short, with 11 bases between. Germline V gene data show CDR1 as SQVTM and CDR2 as ANQGSEA. CDR3 sequence reads: CSAAGLSTDTQYF. The CDR3 nucleotides are TGCAGCGCGGCAGGGTTGAGCACAGATACGCAGTATTTT.

This clone was seen a few times. The rearrangement uses TRBV7-2 and TRBJ1-5; TRBD1 might be the D (6 bases). The CDR3 extends over 16 amino acids. In germline, CDR1 is SGHTA, CDR2 FQGNSA. V was pared by 0 bases and J by 1 base, with 10 bases between. CDR3: CASSLAGTTSNQPQHF. CDR3 nucleotides: TGTGCCAGCAGCTTAGCGGGGACAACAAGCAATCAGCCCCAGCATTTT.

The chain employs TRBV4-3 and TRBJ1-2, with a tentative D call TRBD1 (6 bases). The length of the CDR3 is 15 residues. Per germline, CDR1 LGHNA and CDR2 YSLEER. V was cut by 1 base and J by 5 bases, with 14 bases left in between. The CDR3 protein is CASSQVEGGIYGYTF. CDR3 DNA: TGCGCCAGCAGCCAAGTTGAAGGGGGGATTTATGGCTACACCTTC.

This clone was seen only a few times. V usage is TRBV19 and J usage is TRBJ2-2, with a weak D call TRBD1 (5 bases). V was cut by 3 bases and J by 1 base, with 15 bases left in between. The germline CDR1 and CDR2 sequences are LNHDA and SQIVND (reference sequence). CDR3 length equals 17 residues. CDR3 protein: CASSIQPRVENTGELFF. The CDR3 DNA reads as TGTGCCAGTAGTATTCAACCCAGGGTGGAGAACACCGGGGAGCTGTTTTTT.

This clone was recorded only once. The chain recombines TRBV9 with TRBJ2-7; tentatively, D is TRBD1 (5 bases). The CDR3 is made up of 14 amino acids. Looked up from germline, CDR1 is SGDLS and CDR2 is YYNGEE. V lost 2 bases and J 6 bases, leaving 15 bases between the germline ends. CDR3 in amino acids: CASSVTQASGEQYF. DNA of the CDR3: TGTGCCAGCAGCGTCACACAGGCGTCCGGCGAGCAGTACTTC.

The chain is built from TRBV5-1 and TRBJ2-3, with 9 bases aligning to TRBD2. Unmatched junction bases numbered 4, after V lost 3 bases and J lost 2 bases. Per the germline V gene, CDR1 is SGHRS and CDR2 is YFSETQ. There are 15 residues in the CDR3. The CDR3: CASSSTSGFTDTQYF. The DNA for the CDR3 is TGCGCCAGCAGCTCCACTAGCGGGTTCACAGATACGCAGTATTTT.

The chain employs TRBV4-1 and TRBJ1-2; weak D call: TRBD1 (5 bases). CDR3 size: 15 residues. V dropped 4 bases and J dropped 0 bases, with 12 bases sitting between them. Germline CDR1 and CDR2: MGHRA and YSYEKL. CDR3 DNA: TGCGCCAGCAGCCCAGAAGGGGTTTCTAACTATGGCTACACCTTC. Translating it yields CASSPEGVSNYGYTF.

This clone was detected only a few times. Here the CDR3 reads CASSVTVYQETQYF. In DNA form, the CDR3 reads TGTGCCAGCAGCGTAACAGTTTACCAAGAGACCCAGTACTTC. The V and J genes are TRBV9 and TRBJ2-5; no clear D. CDR3 size: 14 residues. From germline, CDR1 is SGDLS and CDR2 YYNGEE. Trimming pared 1 base from V and 0 bases from J, leaving 7 bases between.

The chain couples TRBV30 to TRBJ2-7; D is unresolved. The CDR3 covers 14 residues. The ends were cut back, 4 bases at V and 0 bases at J, with 13 bases in the middle. Germline V gene data show CDR1 as GTSNPN and CDR2 as SVGIG (reference sequence). This CDR3 is CAWNRRMSSYEQYF. The CDR3 DNA sequence: TGTGCCTGGAACCGCAGGATGAGCTCCTACGAGCAGTACTTC.

On this clone: Other DNA sequences within the sample encode an identical CDR3. The chain carries TRBV5-1 and TRBJ2-7, with D perhaps TRBD1 (5 bases). V lost 4 bases, J lost 2 bases, and 10 bases lay in between. The CDR3 length is 13 residues. CDR1 and CDR2 from the germline V gene are SGHRS and YFSETQ. This CDR3 reads CASSPSGTYEQYF. CDR3 coding DNA: TGCGCCAGCAGCCCATCAGGGACCTACGAGCAGTACTTC.

On this clone itself: The junction departs from germline at one end; a sequencing error may be responsible. The chain links TRBV29-1 to TRBJ1-1; D call uncertain. Germline V gene lookup returns CDR1 SQVTM and CDR2 ANQGSEA. The CDR3 contains 15 residues. The CDR3 region is CSVGATRTVNTEALF. DNA for the CDR3: TGCAGCGTTGGAGCCACACGGACTGTGAACACTGAAGCTCTCTTT.

This clone was detected a few times. The chain is built from TRBV5-6 and TRBJ2-7; the D is unclear. The CDR3 has 11 amino acids. The V gene lost 3 bases and the J gene lost 7 bases, with 8 bases spanning the gap. Per the germline V gene, CDR1 is SGHDT and CDR2 is YYEEEE. The CDR3 DNA is TGTGCCAGCAGCTCCCTAAGTGAGCAGTACTTC. It codes for CASSSLSEQYF.

V usage is TRBV4-3 and J usage is TRBJ1-1; D is uncertain. V was shortened by 1 base and J by 4 bases, with 10 bases between the two germline ends. Germline V lookup: CDR1 LGHNA, CDR2 YSLEER. This CDR3 region has 14 residues. The CDR3 reads CASSQGWTLTEAFF. CDR3 coding DNA: TGCGCCAGCAGCCAAGGCTGGACCCTCACTGAAGCTTTCTTT.